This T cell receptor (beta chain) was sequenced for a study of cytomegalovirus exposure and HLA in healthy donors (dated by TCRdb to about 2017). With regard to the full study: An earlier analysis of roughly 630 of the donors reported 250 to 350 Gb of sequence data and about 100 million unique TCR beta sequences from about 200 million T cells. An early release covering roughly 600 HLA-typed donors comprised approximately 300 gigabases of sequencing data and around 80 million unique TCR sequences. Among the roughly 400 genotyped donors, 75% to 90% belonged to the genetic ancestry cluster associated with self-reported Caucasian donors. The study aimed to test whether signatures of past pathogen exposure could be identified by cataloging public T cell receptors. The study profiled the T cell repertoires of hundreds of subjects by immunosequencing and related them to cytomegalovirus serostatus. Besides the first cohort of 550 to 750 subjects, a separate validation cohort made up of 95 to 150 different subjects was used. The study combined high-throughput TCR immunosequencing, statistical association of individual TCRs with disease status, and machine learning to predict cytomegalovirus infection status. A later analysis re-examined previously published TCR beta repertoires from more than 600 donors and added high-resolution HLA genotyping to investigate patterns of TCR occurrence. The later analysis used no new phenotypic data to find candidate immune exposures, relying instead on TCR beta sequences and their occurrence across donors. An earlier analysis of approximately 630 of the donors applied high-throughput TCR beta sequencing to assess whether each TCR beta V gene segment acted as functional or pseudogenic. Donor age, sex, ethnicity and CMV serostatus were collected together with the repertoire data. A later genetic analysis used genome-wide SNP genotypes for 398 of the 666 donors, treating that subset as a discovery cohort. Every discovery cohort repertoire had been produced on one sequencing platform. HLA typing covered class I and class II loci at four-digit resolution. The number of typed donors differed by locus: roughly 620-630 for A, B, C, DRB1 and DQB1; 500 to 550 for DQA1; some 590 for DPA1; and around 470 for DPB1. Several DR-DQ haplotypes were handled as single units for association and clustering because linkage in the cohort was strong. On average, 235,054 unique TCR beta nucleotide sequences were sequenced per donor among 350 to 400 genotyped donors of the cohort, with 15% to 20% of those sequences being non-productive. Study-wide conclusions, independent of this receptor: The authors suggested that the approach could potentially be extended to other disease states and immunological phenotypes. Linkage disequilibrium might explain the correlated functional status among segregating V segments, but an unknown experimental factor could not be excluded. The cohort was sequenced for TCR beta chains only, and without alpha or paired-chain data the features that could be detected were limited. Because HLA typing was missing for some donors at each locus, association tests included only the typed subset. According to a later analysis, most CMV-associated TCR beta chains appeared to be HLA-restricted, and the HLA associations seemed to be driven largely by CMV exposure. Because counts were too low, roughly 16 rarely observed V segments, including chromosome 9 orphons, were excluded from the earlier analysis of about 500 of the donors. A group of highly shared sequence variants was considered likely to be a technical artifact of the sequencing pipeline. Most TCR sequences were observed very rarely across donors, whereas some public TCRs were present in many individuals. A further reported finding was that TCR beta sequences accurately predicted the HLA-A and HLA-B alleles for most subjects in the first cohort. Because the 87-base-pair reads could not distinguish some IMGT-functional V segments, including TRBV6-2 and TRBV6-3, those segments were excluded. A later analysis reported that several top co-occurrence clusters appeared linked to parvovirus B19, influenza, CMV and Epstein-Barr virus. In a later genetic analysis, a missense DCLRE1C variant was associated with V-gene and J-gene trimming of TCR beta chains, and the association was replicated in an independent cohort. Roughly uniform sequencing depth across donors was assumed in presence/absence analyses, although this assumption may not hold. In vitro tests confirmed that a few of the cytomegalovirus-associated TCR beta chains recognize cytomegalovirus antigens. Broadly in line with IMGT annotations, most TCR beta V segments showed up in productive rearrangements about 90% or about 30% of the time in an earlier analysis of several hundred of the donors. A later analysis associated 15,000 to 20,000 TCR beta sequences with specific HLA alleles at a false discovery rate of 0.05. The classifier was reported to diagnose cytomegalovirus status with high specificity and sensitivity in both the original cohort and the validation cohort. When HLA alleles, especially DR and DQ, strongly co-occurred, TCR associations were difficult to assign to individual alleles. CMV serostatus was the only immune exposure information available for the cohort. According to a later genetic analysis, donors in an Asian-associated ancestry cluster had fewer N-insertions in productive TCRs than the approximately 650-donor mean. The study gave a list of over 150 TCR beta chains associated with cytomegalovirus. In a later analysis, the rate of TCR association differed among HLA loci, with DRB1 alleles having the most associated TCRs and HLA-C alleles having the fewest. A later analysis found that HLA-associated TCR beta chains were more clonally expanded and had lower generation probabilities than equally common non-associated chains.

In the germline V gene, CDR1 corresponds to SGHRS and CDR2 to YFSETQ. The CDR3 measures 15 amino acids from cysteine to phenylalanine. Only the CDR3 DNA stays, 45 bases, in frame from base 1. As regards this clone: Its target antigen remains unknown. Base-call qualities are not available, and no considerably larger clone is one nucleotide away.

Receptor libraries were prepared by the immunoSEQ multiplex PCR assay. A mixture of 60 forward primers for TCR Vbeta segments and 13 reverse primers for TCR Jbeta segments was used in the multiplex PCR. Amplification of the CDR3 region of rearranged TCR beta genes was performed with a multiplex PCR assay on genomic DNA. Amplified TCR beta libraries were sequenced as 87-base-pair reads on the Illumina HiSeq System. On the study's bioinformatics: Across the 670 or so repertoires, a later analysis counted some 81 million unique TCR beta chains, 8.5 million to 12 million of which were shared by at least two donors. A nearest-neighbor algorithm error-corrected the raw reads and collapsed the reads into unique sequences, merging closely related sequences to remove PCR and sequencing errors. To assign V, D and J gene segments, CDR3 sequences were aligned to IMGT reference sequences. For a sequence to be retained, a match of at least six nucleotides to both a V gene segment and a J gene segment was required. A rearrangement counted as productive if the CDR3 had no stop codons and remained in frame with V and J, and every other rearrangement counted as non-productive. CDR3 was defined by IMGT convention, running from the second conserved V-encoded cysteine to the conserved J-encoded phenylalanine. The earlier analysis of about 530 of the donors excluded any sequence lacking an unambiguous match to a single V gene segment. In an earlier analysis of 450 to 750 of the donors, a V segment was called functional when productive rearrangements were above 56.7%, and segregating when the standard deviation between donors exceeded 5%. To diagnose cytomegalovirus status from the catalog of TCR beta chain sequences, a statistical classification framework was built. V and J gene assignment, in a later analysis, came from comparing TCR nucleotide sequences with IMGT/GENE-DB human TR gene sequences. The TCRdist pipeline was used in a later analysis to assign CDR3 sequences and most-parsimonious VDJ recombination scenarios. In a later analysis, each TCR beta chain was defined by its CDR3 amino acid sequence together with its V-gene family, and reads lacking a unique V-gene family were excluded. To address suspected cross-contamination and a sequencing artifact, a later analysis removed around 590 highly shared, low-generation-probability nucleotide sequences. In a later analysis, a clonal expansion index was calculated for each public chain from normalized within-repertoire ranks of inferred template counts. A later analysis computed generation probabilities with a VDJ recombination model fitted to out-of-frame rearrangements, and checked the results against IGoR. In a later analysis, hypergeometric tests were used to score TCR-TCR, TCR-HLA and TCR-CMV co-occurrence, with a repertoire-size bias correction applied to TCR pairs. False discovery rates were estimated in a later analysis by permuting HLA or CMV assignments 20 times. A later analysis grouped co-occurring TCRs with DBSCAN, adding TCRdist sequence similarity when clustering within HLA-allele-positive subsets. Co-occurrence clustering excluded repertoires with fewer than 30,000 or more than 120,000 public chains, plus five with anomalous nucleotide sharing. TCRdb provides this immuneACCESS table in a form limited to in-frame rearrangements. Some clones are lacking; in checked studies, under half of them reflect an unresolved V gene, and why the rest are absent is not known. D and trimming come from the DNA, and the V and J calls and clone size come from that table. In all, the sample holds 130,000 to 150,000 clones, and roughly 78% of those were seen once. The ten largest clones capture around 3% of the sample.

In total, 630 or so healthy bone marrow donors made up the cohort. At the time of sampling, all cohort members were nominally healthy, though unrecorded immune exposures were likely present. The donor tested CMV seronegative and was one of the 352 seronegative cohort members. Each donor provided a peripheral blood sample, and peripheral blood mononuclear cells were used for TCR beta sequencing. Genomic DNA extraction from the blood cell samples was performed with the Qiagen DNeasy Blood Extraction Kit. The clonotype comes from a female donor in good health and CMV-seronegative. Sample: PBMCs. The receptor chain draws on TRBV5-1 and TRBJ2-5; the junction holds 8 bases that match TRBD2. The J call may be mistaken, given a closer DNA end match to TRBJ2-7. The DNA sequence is TGCGCCAGCAGCTTGATGCCTAGCGGGTCCTACGAGCAGTACTTC. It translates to CASSLMPSGSYEQYF.